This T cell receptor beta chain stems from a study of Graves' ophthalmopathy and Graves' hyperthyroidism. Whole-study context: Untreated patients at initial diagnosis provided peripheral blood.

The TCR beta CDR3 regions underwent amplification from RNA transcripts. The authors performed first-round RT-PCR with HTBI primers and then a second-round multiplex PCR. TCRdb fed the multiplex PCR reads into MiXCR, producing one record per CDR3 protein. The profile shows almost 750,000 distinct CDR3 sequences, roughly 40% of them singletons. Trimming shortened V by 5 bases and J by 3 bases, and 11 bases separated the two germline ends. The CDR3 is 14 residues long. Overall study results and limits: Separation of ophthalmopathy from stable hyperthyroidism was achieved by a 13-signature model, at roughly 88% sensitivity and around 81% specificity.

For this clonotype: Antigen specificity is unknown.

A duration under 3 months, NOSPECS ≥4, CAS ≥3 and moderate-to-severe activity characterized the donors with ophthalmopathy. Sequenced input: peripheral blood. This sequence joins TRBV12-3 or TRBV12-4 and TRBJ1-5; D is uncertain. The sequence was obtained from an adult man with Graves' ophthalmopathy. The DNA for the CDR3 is TGTGCCAGCAGTATGACCCCTTTCAATCAGCCCCAGCATTTT. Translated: CASSMTPFNQPQHF.